The entry below gives a single TCR beta chain sequence along with its context. There is no known antigen for this receptor. No much larger clone is present one base from it, and per-base qualities are unavailable. This record comes from a study of OX40 agonist ivuxolimab in advanced cancers. Looking at the study overall: Ivuxolimab, which targeted the costimulatory receptor OX40 (CD134), was an agonistic, fully human IgG2 monoclonal antibody. Of the roughly 52 dose-escalation patients, hepatocellular carcinoma was present in roughly 19, melanoma in approximately 15, renal cell carcinoma in 9 and head and neck cancer in 9. Partial responses were achieved by three dose-escalation patients, of whom one had hepatocellular carcinoma and two had cutaneous melanoma. The paper describes the monotherapy dose-escalation part (N ≈ 49 patients) of the phase I trial of ivuxolimab. The point of sequencing TCRbeta in the periphery was to test whether ivuxolimab changed TCR sequence diversity and drove clonal T-cell expansion. Intravenous ivuxolimab was administered to patients every 2 weeks at six dose levels: 0.01, 0.1, 0.3, 1.5, 3 and 10 mg/kg. Prior anti-PD-1, anti-PD-L1 or anti-CTLA-4 therapy was permitted, and 40% of dose-escalation patients had received checkpoint inhibitors. The dose-escalation cohort was 82.7% male with a mean age of roughly 60 years, ranging from roughly 23 to 79. Broader findings and caveats from the paper: On average, CD8+ T cells showed more expanded clones than CD4+ T cells after ivuxolimab. Clonal expansion of both CD4+ and CD8+ blood T cells was observed from baseline to week 6 at doses 0.1 to 3.0 mg/kg. In partial responders in the 0.1-3.0 mg/kg groups, normalized peripheral clonal expansion was found to be among the lowest, especially among CD8+ T cells. Low levels of normalized T-cell clonal expansion were also seen in some nonresponding patients. The antigen specificity of the clonally expanded peripheral T cells was not determined.

To sequence the TCRbeta CDR3 region, genomic DNA was isolated from the sorted cells. The immunoSEQ Assay was used to sequence the TCRbeta CDR3 regions. Drawn from immuneACCESS, this table holds only the in-frame rearrangements with V and J called that TCRdb kept. Clones are partly lost; checked studies trace under half to an unresolved V gene and leave the rest unexplained. This sample is represented by around 69,000 clones; almost 90% of them were singletons. The top ten constitute around 2.7% of the sample. CDR1 and CDR2, per the germline V gene (reference sequence), are PRHDT and FYEKMQ. The CDR3 runs 14 amino acids, cysteine and phenylalanine included. Only the CDR3 portion is preserved as DNA: 42 bases, with reading frame beginning at the first base. V is pared back by 4 bases and J by 0 bases, with 7 bases lying between the germline termini. Patients with a history of autoimmune disease or receiving systemic immunosuppression were excluded from the trial. Peripheral blood for TCR sequencing was drawn from every dose cohort at baseline, at cycle 4 day 1 and at cycle 7 day 1. The samples were drawn from a first-in-human, open-label, multicenter phase I dose-escalation trial of ivuxolimab. The trial enrolled adults with locally advanced or metastatic head and neck squamous cell, hepatocellular, melanoma or renal cell carcinoma. CD4+ and CD8+ T cells were sorted separately from peripheral blood before TCR sequencing.

Sequenced here: CD4+ or CD8+ T cells sorted from blood, sampled in a trial of the OX40 agonist ivuxolimab. This receptor was identified in an adult with an advanced solid tumor such as melanoma, head and neck, liver or kidney cancer. The V and J genes are TRBV13 and TRBJ1-3; matching of 5 bases hints at TRBD1 as the D gene. The DNA reads as follows: TGTGCCAGCAGCTCGCAGGGCTCTGGAAACACCATATATTTT. It encodes CASSSQGSGNTIYF.